One and the same sample provided the 5 T cell receptor beta chains below, sequenced in a study of vaccination and CD4 T cells after COVID-19. Oncomine TCR Beta short-read sequencing was applied to DNA from cultured CD4+ T cells. MiXCR was run by TCRdb on the PCR reads, yielding one entry per CDR3 protein. The sample records about 15,000 distinct CDR3 sequences, 50% to 75% being singletons. Their antigens remain unidentified. Described treatment: roughly 10-day PBMC culture with coronavirus spike peptide pools or control peptides (ViraFEST assay). The specimen was CD4+ T cells from blood, cultured in vitro. The receptors were sampled from a human donor who had recovered from COVID-19.

The J gene is TRBJ2-5, the V gene TRBV28, with a possible D match to TRBD2 (6 bases). This CDR3 region has 15 residues. Germline assignment: CDR1 MDHEN and CDR2 SYDVKM. V was shortened by 4 bases and J by 0 bases, with 12 bases between the two germline ends. The CDR3 bases are TGTGCCAGCAGTTGGATCGCGGGAAACCAAGAGACCCAGTACTTC. It yields the protein CASSWIAGNQETQYF.

The CDR3 region is CASSEPGTVNTGELFF. CDR3 DNA sequence: TGTGCCAGCAGTGAACCCGGGACGGTGAACACCGGGGAGCTGTTTTTT. The chain employs TRBV25-1 and TRBJ2-2; perhaps D is TRBD1 or TRBD2 (5 bases each). The germline V gene encodes CDR1 MGHDK and CDR2 SYGVNS. The V end lost 2 bases, the J end lost 1 base, and 11 bases lay between the germline ends. CDR3 length: 16 residues.

The chain has TRBV5-4 and TRBJ1-1, with D perhaps TRBD1 (5 bases). Trimming took 0 bases from V and 4 from J, leaving 7 bases between them. Germline CDR1 reads SGHNT; CDR2 reads YYREEE (reference sequence). This CDR3 region has 13 residues. CDR3: CASSLGQSTEAFF. The CDR3 nucleotides read TGTGCCAGCAGCTTGGGACAGTCCACTGAAGCTTTCTTT.

The chain is built from TRBV27 and TRBJ1-1; 9 bases match TRBD1. The J segment lost 7 bases and the V segment lost 6 bases, leaving 9 bases of the junction unmatched. CDR1 and CDR2 (germline): MNHEY, SMNVEV (reference sequence). The CDR3 totals 14 residues. This CDR3 is CASSRAGTGFEAFF. CDR3 bases: TGTGCCAGCAGCCGAGCCGGGACAGGGTTTGAAGCTTTCTTT.

The chain recombines TRBV10-1 with TRBJ2-1; D is uncertain. Trimming removed 3 bases at V and 2 bases at J, with 23 bases between. Per germline, CDR1 WNHNN and CDR2 SYGVQD (reference sequence). The CDR3 consists of 19 residues. The CDR3 DNA follows: TGCGCCAGCAGTGACCCGAGACTTCGAACCCGAAGCCCCTACAATGAGCAGTTCTTC. Translation: CASSDPRLRTRSPYNEQFF.